This T cell receptor (beta chain) was obtained from a study of blood T cells in healthy people across ages. A J-beta primer mix and a sample-barcoded 5' primer were used in a second PCR of roughly 7 to 12 cycles. MiXCR, applied by TCRdb to the 5' RACE reads, yields one record per CDR3 protein. The sample has more than 650,000 distinct CDR3 sequences, about 53% seen once. Donor samples were obtained from healthy Caucasian individuals from Russia, aged about 6 to 100. Donors each provided 9.5 to 10 milliliters of peripheral blood. The CDR3 runs 13 residues. Germline lookup yields CDR1 LNHDA and CDR2 SQIVND (reference sequence). V was shortened by 0 bases and J by 4 bases, with 4 bases between the two germline ends.

This chain connects TRBV19 to TRBJ2-1; D gene unclear. The sequence derives from an elderly man in good health. The specimen sequenced was blood. For the CDR3, the DNA is TGTGCCAGTAGTATAGATGGTTACAATGAGCAGTTCTTC. It is translated as CASSIDGYNEQFF.